The rows below give T cell receptor beta chains drawn from one sample of a study of spatial heterogeneity in lung cancer. TCRdb independently ran MiXCR on the 5' RACE reads; one entry per CDR3 protein. The sample includes roughly 5,000 distinct CDR3 sequences, roughly 28% seen only once; the top ten take approximately 16%. This specimen consisted of lung tumor tissue, obtained at surgery. The receptors derive from a male donor with early-stage non-small cell lung cancer. Each CDR3 is given with its conserved first and last residue. The order of the fields is V gene, J gene, CDR3 length, clone size, D gene, CDR3 protein, CDR3 DNA. The D gene is left open where the match is weak. Expanded clones get a size class; other rows say once, few or many, or leave the size out.

TRBV19	TRBJ1-5	14	.	.	CASSILYTEKSQHF	TGTGCCAGTAGTATTTTGTATACCGAAAAGTCCCAGCATTTT
TRBV12-3/TRBV12-4	TRBJ2-1	12	medium-sized	.	CASSSRVGEQFF	TGTGCCAGCAGTTCTAGGGTCGGCGAGCAGTTCTTC
TRBV2	TRBJ1-5	15	medium-sized	.	CASSKLQGSGQPQHF	TGTGCCAGCAGCAAATTACAGGGATCAGGGCAGCCCCAGCATTTT
TRBV7-9	TRBJ2-7	14	medium-sized	TRBD1	CASSSSGTAYEQYF	TGTGCCAGCAGCTCCTCCGGGACAGCCTACGAGCAGTACTTC
TRBV6-5	TRBJ2-3	14	medium-sized	TRBD2	CASSPPTSGDAQYF	TGTGCCAGCAGTCCCCCGACTAGCGGGGATGCGCAGTATTTT
TRBV27	TRBJ1-2	13	.	.	CASTLASGYGYTF	TGTGCCAGCACTCTAGCAAGCGGATATGGCTACACCTTC
TRBV12-3/TRBV12-4	TRBJ2-1	14	.	TRBD2	CASSRRREGREQFF	TGTGCCAGCAGCAGGCGGCGGGAGGGCCGTGAGCAGTTCTTC
TRBV27	TRBJ2-3	15	.	.	CASSSVTLSTDTQYF	TGTGCCAGCAGTTCGGTGACCCTTAGCACAGATACGCAGTATTTT
TRBV20-1	TRBJ2-7	14	once	TRBD1	CSPKRDRGSYEQYF	TGCAGTCCAAAAAGGGACAGGGGCTCCTACGAGCAGTACTTC
TRBV6-6	TRBJ2-1	15	medium-sized	.	CASSYGRSSYNEQFF	TGTGCCAGCAGTTACGGCAGGAGCTCCTACAATGAGCAGTTCTTC
TRBV27	TRBJ2-7	15	medium-sized	.	CASSPRAGPPYEQYF	TGTGCCAGCAGTCCTAGGGCAGGTCCCCCCTACGAGCAGTACTTC
TRBV18	TRBJ2-5	13	medium-sized	.	CASSPGLQETQYF	TGTGCCAGCTCACCGGGATTACAAGAGACCCAGTACTTC
TRBV30	TRBJ1-2	15	.	TRBD1	CAWSVGQGWGYGYTF	TGTGCCTGGAGTGTCGGACAGGGATGGGGCTATGGCTACACCTTC
TRBV7-9	TRBJ2-3	20	.	TRBD2	CASSLKETLRAGGRTDTQYF	TGTGCCAGCAGCTTAAAGGAGACCCTTCGAGCGGGAGGACGCACAGATACGCAGTATTTT
TRBV7-2	TRBJ1-1	16	medium-sized	.	CASSRTGSLMGTEAFF	TGTGCCAGCAGCCGCACAGGGTCCCTTATGGGGACTGAAGCTTTCTTT
TRBV7-2	TRBJ2-5	14	medium-sized	TRBD1	CASIPDRGKETQYF	TGTGCCAGCATCCCGGACAGGGGGAAAGAGACCCAGTACTTC
TRBV7-2	TRBJ2-4	14	few	.	CASSLGGTKNIQYF	TGTGCCAGCAGCTTAGGTGGGACCAAAAACATTCAGTACTTC
TRBV20-1	TRBJ2-7	14	medium-sized	TRBD1	CSATRDSGSYEQYF	TGCAGTGCGACCCGGGACAGCGGCTCCTACGAGCAGTACTTC
TRBV27	TRBJ2-2	13	medium-sized	.	CASRQGGTGELFF	TGTGCCAGCAGACAAGGGGGCACCGGGGAGCTGTTTTTT
TRBV24-1	TRBJ2-1	15	medium-sized	TRBD1	CATSDSGTGNNEQFF	TGTGCCACCAGTGATTCTGGGACAGGGAACAATGAGCAGTTCTTC
TRBV2	TRBJ2-5	11	medium-sized	.	CASSDEETQYF	TGTGCCAGCAGTGATGAAGAGACCCAGTACTTC
TRBV29-1	TRBJ2-6	18	.	TRBD2	CSVPETGGSSSGANVLTF	TGCAGCGTTCCCGAAACGGGGGGGTCCAGCTCTGGGGCCAACGTCCTGACTTTC
TRBV20-1	TRBJ2-3	15	medium-sized	.	CSARVGGWGTDTQYF	TGCAGTGCTAGAGTTGGGGGATGGGGCACAGATACGCAGTATTTT
TRBV10-2	TRBJ2-5	12	medium-sized	.	CASTVLGETQYF	TGCGCCAGCACGGTACTCGGGGAGACCCAGTACTTC
TRBV20-1	TRBJ1-6	14	.	.	CSARDRRENSPLHF	TGCAGTGCTAGAGATCGGAGGGAGAATTCACCCCTCCACTTT
TRBV5-1	TRBJ2-7	14	medium-sized	.	CASSLGQGPYEQYF	TGCGCCAGCAGCTTGGGTCAGGGACCCTACGAGCAGTACTTC
TRBV10-1	TRBJ2-7	16	few	.	CASSESVRASSYEQYF	TGCGCCAGCAGTGAGTCGGTAAGGGCCAGCTCCTACGAGCAGTACTTC
TRBV9	TRBJ2-1	18	few	TRBD2	CASSVAFSGTSTNNEQFF	TGTGCCAGCAGCGTAGCCTTCTCCGGGACTAGCACTAACAATGAGCAGTTCTTC
TRBV6-6	TRBJ2-5	15	.	.	CASSLKGRFQETQYF	TGTGCCAGCAGTTTGAAGGGGCGCTTCCAAGAGACCCAGTACTTC
TRBV2	TRBJ2-7	13	.	.	CASSPQVSYEQYF	TGTGCCAGCAGTCCTCAGGTGTCCTACGAGCAGTACTTC
TRBV12-3/TRBV12-4	TRBJ2-6	18	.	TRBD1	CASSPTGTANSGANVLTF	TGTGCCAGCAGCCCGACCGGGACAGCCAACTCTGGGGCCAACGTCCTGACTTTC
TRBV24-1	TRBJ2-1	11	.	.	CATSENFEQFF	TGTGCCACCAGTGAGAACTTTGAGCAGTTCTTC
TRBV29-1	TRBJ2-2	16	medium-sized	TRBD2	CSVGTSGRASTGELFF	TGCAGCGTCGGGACTAGCGGGAGGGCGAGCACCGGGGAGCTGTTTTTT
TRBV29-1	TRBJ2-1	13	.	.	CSVAPDGYNEQFF	TGCAGCGTTGCACCGGACGGTTACAATGAGCAGTTCTTC
TRBV2	TRBJ1-5	14	.	.	CASSDTFSNQPQHF	TGTGCCAGCAGCGATACCTTCAGCAATCAGCCCCAGCATTTT
TRBV19	TRBJ2-1	15	.	.	CASSNLRDGYNEQFF	TGTGCCAGTAGTAACCTGAGGGACGGCTACAATGAGCAGTTCTTC
TRBV7-2	TRBJ1-4	14	.	TRBD1	CASSPDRGRKKLFF	TGTGCCAGCAGCCCGGACAGGGGGCGTAAAAAACTGTTTTTT
TRBV5-6	TRBJ1-1	15	once	.	CASSHSGRMNTEAFF	TGTGCCAGCAGCCACAGTGGAAGGATGAACACTGAAGCTTTCTTT
TRBV18	TRBJ1-1	17	medium-sized	TRBD1	CASSPTSGQAQNTEAFF	TGTGCCAGCTCACCCACTTCCGGACAGGCCCAGAACACTGAAGCTTTCTTT
TRBV18	TRBJ2-1	15	.	TRBD2	CASSPGSGFHNEQFF	TGTGCCAGCTCGCCAGGTAGCGGGTTTCACAATGAGCAGTTCTTC
TRBV30	TRBJ2-3	14	.	.	CAWSARGGTDTQYF	TGTGCCTGGAGCGCAAGGGGTGGCACAGATACGCAGTATTTT
TRBV20-1	TRBJ1-1	14	medium-sized	.	CSACTDSLNTEAFF	TGCAGTGCATGTACGGACAGCCTGAACACTGAAGCTTTCTTT
TRBV29-1	TRBJ2-1	15	few	.	CSVGHTSGGYNEQFF	TGCAGCGTTGGTCATACTTCCGGAGGCTACAATGAGCAGTTCTTC
TRBV11-3	TRBJ1-1	13	medium-sized	.	CASSLGYPTEAFF	TGTGCCAGCAGCTTAGGATATCCCACTGAAGCTTTCTTT
TRBV24-1	TRBJ2-1	15	.	.	CATSGSSGDHNEQFF	TGTGCCACCTCGGGGAGTAGCGGAGACCACAATGAGCAGTTCTTC